These 21 T cell receptor beta chains were all obtained from the same sample, sequenced in a study of blood T cell repertoires in COVID-19. Using immunoSEQ multiplex PCR, the repertoire was profiled, and TCRdb retains in-frame clones only, with some absent. There are around 63,000 clones in the sample; 72% occur only once, and around 4.4% lies in the top ten. Sequencing input: peripheral blood. The receptors were gathered from a woman in her 70s with COVID-19, enrolled during active disease.

J is TRBJ1-1 and V is TRBV5-5; 7 nucleotides agree with TRBD1. V lost 2 bases and J lost 6; bases outside the gene matches: 13. The germline CDR1 and CDR2 sequences are SGHKS and YYEKEE (reference sequence). CDR3 size: 16 residues. CDR3 nucleotides: TGTGCCAGCAGCTTAAACCCGCGGACAGGCCCATCTGAAGCTTTCTTT. This sequence encodes CASSLNPRTGPSEAFF.

The chain combines TRBV29-1 with TRBJ1-1, with D perhaps matching TRBD1 (5 bases). Germline-derived CDR1 and CDR2 are SQVTM and ANQGSEA. The CDR3 has 13 amino acids. The V end lost 4 bases, the J end lost 0 bases, and 9 bases lay between the germline ends. CDR3 protein: CSVVAQVNTEAFF. In DNA form, the CDR3 reads TGCAGCGTTGTAGCACAGGTGAACACTGAAGCTTTCTTT.

This clone was observed a handful of times. This chain uses TRBV9 with TRBJ2-2; 9 bases are shared with TRBD1. The CDR3 runs 16 residues. CDR1 SGDLS and CDR2 YYNGEE come from the germline V gene. After removal of 4 bases from V and 4 bases from J, the junction contained 8 bases not matched to a gene. The CDR3 DNA is TGTGCCAGCAGCCCGCGGGACAGGGTGGCCACCGGGGAGCTGTTTTTT. The encoded protein is CASSPRDRVATGELFF.

The chain links TRBV24-1 to TRBJ2-3; D may be TRBD2 (6 bases). The CDR3 is made up of 15 amino acids. V was trimmed by 7 bases and J by 0 bases, leaving 13 bases between them. Germline CDR1 is KGHDR and CDR2 is SFDVKD. CDR3 bases: TGTGCCACCAGCCCTAGCGTCACTAGCACAGATACGCAGTATTTT. Translating gives CATSPSVTSTDTQYF.

The chain uses TRBV7-9 and TRBJ2-7; 14 positions match TRBD2. Trimming removed 6 bases from V and 6 bases from J; junction bases left unmatched: 4. In germline, CDR1 is SEHNR, CDR2 FQNEAQ (reference sequence). The CDR3 runs to 14 residues. This CDR3 is CASSPGLAGVEQYF. The CDR3 DNA sequence: TGTGCCAGCAGTCCGGGACTAGCGGGGGTCGAGCAGTACTTC. Full variable domain (rest looked up from reference TRBV7-9 and TRBJ2-7): DTGVSQNPRHKITKRGQNVTFRCDPISEHNRLYWYRQTLGQGPEFLTYFQNEAQLEKSRLLSDRFSAERPKGSFSTLEIQRTEQGDSAMYLCASSPGLAGVEQYFGPGTRLTVT.

This rearrangement joins TRBV5-6 to TRBJ2-7, with 7 bases lining up with TRBD1. CDR1 and CDR2 from the germline V gene are SGHDT and YYEEEE. The junction had 9 bases not matched to a gene; V was cut back by 6 bases and J by 6 bases. This CDR3 has 13 residues. The CDR3 coding sequence is TGTGCCAGCACCCGACAGGGAAATCCCGAGCAGTACGTC. It encodes CASTRQGNPEQYV.

Note on this clone: The identical CDR3 is also encoded by other nucleotide sequences in the sample. The rearrangement uses TRBV4-1 and TRBJ2-3; 9 positions match TRBD2. This CDR3 region has 16 residues. The V segment lost 1 base and the J segment 1 base; nucleotides outside the gene matches: 3. CDR1 MGHRA and CDR2 YSYEKL come from the germline V gene. The CDR3 loop reads CASSQGVAGGTDTQYF. In nucleotides, the CDR3 is TGCGCCAGCAGCCAAGGGGTAGCGGGAGGCACAGATACGCAGTATTTT.

The rearrangement links TRBV9 to TRBJ2-5; D possibly corresponds to TRBD1 (7 bases). This CDR3 is 15 amino acids long. Trimming stripped 4 bases from V and 5 bases from J, with 18 bases between. Germline-derived CDR1 and CDR2 are SGDLS and YYNGEE. CDR3 coding DNA: TGTGCCAGCAGCTCAGGGGGGCCCGCATGGGAGACCCAGTACTTC. It translates to CASSSGGPAWETQYF.

The chain joins TRBV6-1 to TRBJ1-2; 7 bases map to TRBD1. The CDR3 length is 16 residues. Germline V gives CDR1 MNHNS, CDR2 SASEGT. The V gene end was trimmed by 1 base and the J gene end by 5 bases; junction bases not matched to a gene: 10. The CDR3 nucleotides are TGTGCCAGCAGTGAAGTCCCGGCAGGGGGAGAATATGGCTACACCTTC. It translates to CASSEVPAGGEYGYTF.

The chain employs TRBV3-1 (or the pseudogene TRBV3-2) and TRBJ2-2; TRBD2 might be the D (5 bases). V lost 6 bases and J lost 2, with 16 bases in between. CDR3 length: 16 amino acids. Per germline, CDR1 LGHDT and CDR2 YNNKEL (reference sequence). The CDR3 here is CASRARGRTNTGELFF. CDR3 bases: TGTGCCAGCAGGGCCAGAGGCAGGACTAACACCGGGGAGCTGTTTTTT.

This clone was detected once. The rearrangement uses TRBV6-2 or TRBV6-3 and TRBJ1-5, with D tentatively TRBD1 (6 bases). The CDR3 sequence is 18 residues long. V lost 4 bases and J 0 bases, leaving 19 bases between the germline ends. The germline V gene has CDR1 MNHEY and CDR2 SVGEGT. CDR3 in amino acids: CASSLPLRGAYSNQPQHF. The CDR3 DNA reads TGTGCCAGCAGTTTACCTCTTCGGGGGGCCTATAGCAATCAGCCCCAGCATTTT.

The gene calls are TRBV11-3 and TRBJ2-5; a weak D match, TRBD1 (6 bases). The V end was cut by 5 bases, the J end by 5 bases, with 18 bases between. This CDR3 contains 15 residues. Germline V gives CDR1 SGHNT, CDR2 YENEEA. The CDR3 is CASSIRTASGETQYF. DNA of the CDR3: TGTGCCAGCAGCATCCGGACAGCCTCCGGTGAGACCCAGTACTTC.

The rearrangement uses TRBV6-5 and TRBJ2-7; no clear D. CDR1 and CDR2 from the germline V gene are MNHEY and SVGAGI. CDR3 length: 13 residues. V shed 7 bases and J shed 3 bases, with 13 bases lying between them. The CDR3 DNA follows: TGTGCCAGCACCAATCCTCCCTACTACGAGCAGTACGTC. Amino acid sequence: CASTNPPYYEQYV.

The rearrangement uses TRBV6-5 and TRBJ1-5; 7 bases agree with TRBD1. The V gene's germline CDR1 is MNHEY and CDR2 SVGAGI. This CDR3 contains 15 residues. V shed 5 bases and J 0 bases; nucleotides not matched to a gene: 4. The CDR3: CASSPGTVSNQPQHF. CDR3 coding DNA: TGTGCCAGCAGTCCCGGGACAGTTAGCAATCAGCCCCAGCATTTT.

The rearrangement joins TRBV6-2 or TRBV6-3 to TRBJ2-2; 8 bases line up with TRBD2. CDR3 length: 18 amino acids. The germline CDR1 and CDR2 sequences are MNHEY and SVGEGT. V trimming: 2 bases; J trimming: 4 bases; junction bases outside the gene matches: 12. The CDR3 region is CASSYQSGGPIVTGELFF. Written as DNA, the CDR3 is TGTGCCAGCAGTTACCAGTCGGGGGGGCCAATCGTCACCGGGGAGCTGTTTTTT.

V and J are TRBV12-3 or TRBV12-4 and TRBJ2-1, with D perhaps TRBD2 (6 bases). The CDR3 contains 13 residues. Trimming removed 7 bases from V and 7 bases from J, with 14 bases in between. The CDR3 loop is CASTLEGTNEQFF. The CDR3 region has the DNA TGTGCCAGCACATTGGAGGGCACGAATGAGCAGTTCTTC.

The chain has TRBV14 and TRBJ1-6; D not resolved. Trimming removed 3 bases from V and 7 bases from J, with 4 bases in between. CDR3 length: 12 residues. Germline CDR1 is SGHDN and CDR2 is FVKESK. CDR3 sequence: CASSHPNSPLHF. DNA of the CDR3: TGTGCCAGCAGCCATCCGAATTCACCCCTCCACTTT.

The CDR3 sequence: CASSSSDSYNEQFF. The CDR3 bases are TGTGCCAGCAGTTCGTCCGACAGCTACAATGAGCAGTTCTTC. The rearrangement uses TRBV6-2 or TRBV6-3 and TRBJ2-1; weak D call: TRBD1 (5 bases). There are 14 residues in the CDR3. Trimming removed 4 bases at V and 3 bases at J, with 10 bases between. Looked up from germline, CDR1 is MNHEY and CDR2 is SVGEGT.

This sequence joins TRBV11-3 and TRBJ1-1; D not certain. CDR1 SGHNT and CDR2 YENEEA come from the germline V gene. The CDR3 spans 15 residues. Trimming shortened V by 5 bases and J by 1 base, and 14 bases separated the two germline ends. The DNA for the CDR3 is TGTGCCAGCAGCCCCCCGGCAGGTCGGAACACTGAAGCTTTCTTT. Protein: CASSPPAGRNTEAFF.

This clone was detected a few times. The rearrangement uses TRBV10-2 and TRBJ1-3; perhaps TRBD1 as D (6 bases). The CDR3 length is 15 residues. The germline V gene encodes CDR1 WSHSY and CDR2 SAAADI. The V and J ends lost 0 bases and 2 bases respectively, with 8 bases between them. The CDR3 sequence is CASSESRTAGNTIYF. In nucleotides, the CDR3 is TGCGCCAGCAGTGAGTCCAGGACAGCTGGAAACACCATATATTTT.

The gene calls are TRBV5-4 and TRBJ2-3; D might be TRBD2 (6 bases). Germline values: CDR1 SGHNT, CDR2 YYREEE (reference sequence). CDR3 length: 15 residues. V was pared by 4 bases and J by 0 bases, with 12 bases between. The CDR3 DNA reads as TGTGCCAGCAGCGCGGACGGGACTAGCACAGATACGCAGTATTTT. It encodes CASSADGTSTDTQYF.